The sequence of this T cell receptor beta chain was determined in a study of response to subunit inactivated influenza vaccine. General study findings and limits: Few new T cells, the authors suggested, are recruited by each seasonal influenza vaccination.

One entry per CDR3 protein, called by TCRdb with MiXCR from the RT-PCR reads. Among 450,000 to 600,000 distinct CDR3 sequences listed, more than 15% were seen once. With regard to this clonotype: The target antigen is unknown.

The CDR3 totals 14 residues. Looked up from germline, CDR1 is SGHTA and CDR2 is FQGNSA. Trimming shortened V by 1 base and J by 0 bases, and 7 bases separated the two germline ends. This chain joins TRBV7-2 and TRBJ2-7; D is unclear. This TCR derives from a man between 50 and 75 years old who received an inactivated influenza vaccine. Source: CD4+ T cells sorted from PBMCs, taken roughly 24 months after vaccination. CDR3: CASSLGGPSYEQYF. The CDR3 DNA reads TGTGCCAGCAGCTTAGGAGGACCCTCCTACGAGCAGTACTTC.